Shown below are 7 T cell receptor beta chains from a single sample sequenced in a study of identifying expanded T cells in peripheral blood. Assay used: immunoSEQ multiplex PCR; TCRdb lists only in-frame clones, some missing. Of around 81,000 clones listed, 70% to 90% are singletons. Specimen: blood. These receptors were obtained from a person between 18 and 75 years old in good health.

The V call is TRBV7-6, the J call TRBJ2-3; D is possibly TRBD1 or TRBD2 (6 bases each). The ends were cut back, 1 base at V and 3 bases at J, with 11 bases in the middle. CDR3 length equals 15 residues. The V gene's germline CDR1 is SGHVS and CDR2 FNYEAQ. The CDR3 coding sequence is TGTGCCAGCAGCTTAGGGGGGGCGCTTACAGATACGCAGTATTTT. Its protein is CASSLGGALTDTQYF.

This rearrangement joins TRBV7-2 to TRBJ1-5; the match to TRBD1 covers 9 bases. The V segment lost 4 bases and the J segment 2 bases; nucleotides outside the gene matches: 6. This CDR3 comprises 16 residues. CDR1 and CDR2 from the germline V gene are SGHTA and FQGNSA. Written as DNA, the CDR3 is TGTGCCAGCAGCTCCGGACAGGGGATGGGCAATCAGCCCCAGCATTTT. It codes for CASSSGQGMGNQPQHF.

This clone appeared a few times. The genes are TRBV5-1 and TRBJ1-6; no firm D call. V dropped 0 bases and J dropped 7 bases, with 11 bases sitting between them. In germline, CDR1 is SGHRS, CDR2 YFSETQ. This CDR3 has 15 amino acids. CDR3 sequence reads: CASSLGMAGNSPLHF. As DNA, the CDR3 is TGCGCCAGCAGCTTGGGGATGGCGGGGAATTCACCCCTCCACTTT.

The J gene is TRBJ2-7, the V gene TRBV29-1; a weak D match, TRBD2 (5 bases). CDR3 length: 13 residues. Trimming took off 1 base at V and 3 bases at J, with 10 bases between the two ends. Germline V lookup: CDR1 SQVTM, CDR2 ANQGSEA. CDR3 nucleotides: TGCAGCGTTGAAGGAGAGGGTGGCTACGAGCAGTACTTC. Its protein product is CSVEGEGGYEQYF.

CDR3 residues: CAWSEGPRQYF. For the CDR3, the DNA is TGTGCCTGGAGTGAGGGACCCCGGCAGTACTTC. V gene TRBV30 combines with J gene TRBJ2-7; D tentatively fits TRBD1 or TRBD2 (5 bases each). This CDR3 has 11 residues. Germline CDR1 reads GTSNPN; CDR2 reads SVGIG (reference sequence). V was trimmed by 1 base and J by 9 bases, leaving 10 bases between them.

On this clone: Other DNA sequences in this specimen translate into the identical CDR3. V usage is TRBV7-2 and J usage is TRBJ2-7; 8 nucleotides agree with TRBD1. Trimming took 5 bases from V and 6 from J; bases not matched to a gene: 15. Germline lookup yields CDR1 SGHTA and CDR2 FQGNSA. There are 16 residues in the CDR3. CDR3: CASSAQPQGAAGEQYF. The CDR3 bases are TGTGCCAGCAGCGCCCAACCCCAGGGGGCGGCGGGCGAGCAGTACTTC.

The V and J genes are TRBV11-2 and TRBJ2-2; D possibly matches TRBD1 or TRBD2 (5 bases each). In germline, CDR1 is SGHAT, CDR2 FQNNGV. V was pared by 3 bases and J by 0 bases, with 11 bases between. This CDR3 has 16 residues. The DNA for the CDR3 is TGTGCCAGCAGCTTGAGGGACGGAGCGAACACCGGGGAGCTGTTTTTT. Amino acid sequence: CASSLRDGANTGELFF.